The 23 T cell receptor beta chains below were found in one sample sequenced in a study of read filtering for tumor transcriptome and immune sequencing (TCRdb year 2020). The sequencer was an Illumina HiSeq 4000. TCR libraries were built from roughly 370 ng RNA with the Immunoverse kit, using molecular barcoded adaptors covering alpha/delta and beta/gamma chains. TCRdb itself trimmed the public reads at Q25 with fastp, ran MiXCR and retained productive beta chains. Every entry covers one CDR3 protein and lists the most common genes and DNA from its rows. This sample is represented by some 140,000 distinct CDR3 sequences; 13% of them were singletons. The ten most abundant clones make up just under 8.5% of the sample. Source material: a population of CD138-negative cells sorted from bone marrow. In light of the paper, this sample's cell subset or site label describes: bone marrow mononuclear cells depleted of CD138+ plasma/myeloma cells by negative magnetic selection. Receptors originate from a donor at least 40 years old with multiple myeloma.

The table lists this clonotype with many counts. This CDR3 is CASRMGSDGTNEKLFF. DNA of the CDR3: TGTGCCAGCCGGATGGGTTCTGACGGAACTAATGAAAAACTGTTTTTT. This chain uses TRBV7-9 with TRBJ1-4; D is uncertain. V lost 8 bases and J 1 base, leaving 17 bases between the germline ends. The CDR3 is made up of 16 amino acids. CDR1 is SEHNR and CDR2 is FQNEAQ in the germline V gene (reference sequence).

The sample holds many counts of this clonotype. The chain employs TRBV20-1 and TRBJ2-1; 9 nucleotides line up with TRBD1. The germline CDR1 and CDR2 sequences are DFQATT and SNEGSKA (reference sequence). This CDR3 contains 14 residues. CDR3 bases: TGCAGCGTCCCGGGACAGGGTTTAAGCGATGAGCAGTTCTTC. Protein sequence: CSVPGQGLSDEQFF.

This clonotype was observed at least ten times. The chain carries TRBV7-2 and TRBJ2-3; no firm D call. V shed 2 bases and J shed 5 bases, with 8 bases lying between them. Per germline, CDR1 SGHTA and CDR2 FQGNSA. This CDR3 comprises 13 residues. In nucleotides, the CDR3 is TGTGCCAGCAGCTTAATAGGTAGAGATACGCAGTATTTT. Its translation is CASSLIGRDTQYF.

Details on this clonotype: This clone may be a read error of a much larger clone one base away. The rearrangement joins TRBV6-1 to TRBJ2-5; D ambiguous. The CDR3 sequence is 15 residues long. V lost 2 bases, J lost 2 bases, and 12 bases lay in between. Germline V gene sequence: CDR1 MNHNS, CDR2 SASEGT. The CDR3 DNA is TGTGCCAGCAGTGAACCGGCAAGCTTACAAGAGACCCAGTACTTC. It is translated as CASSEPASLQETQYF.

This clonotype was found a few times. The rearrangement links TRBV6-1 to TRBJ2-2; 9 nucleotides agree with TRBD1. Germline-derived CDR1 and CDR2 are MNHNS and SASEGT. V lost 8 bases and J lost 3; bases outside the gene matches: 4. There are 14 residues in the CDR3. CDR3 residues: CASLGQGHTGELFF. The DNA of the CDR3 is TGTGCCAGCCTGGGACAGGGTCACACCGGGGAGCTGTTTTTT.

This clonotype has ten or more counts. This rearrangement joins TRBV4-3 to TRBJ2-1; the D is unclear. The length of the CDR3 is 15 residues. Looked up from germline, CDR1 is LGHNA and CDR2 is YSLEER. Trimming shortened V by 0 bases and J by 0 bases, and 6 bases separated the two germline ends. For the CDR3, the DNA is TGCGCCAGCAGCCAAGATATCATCTCCTACAATGAGCAGTTCTTC. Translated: CASSQDIISYNEQFF.

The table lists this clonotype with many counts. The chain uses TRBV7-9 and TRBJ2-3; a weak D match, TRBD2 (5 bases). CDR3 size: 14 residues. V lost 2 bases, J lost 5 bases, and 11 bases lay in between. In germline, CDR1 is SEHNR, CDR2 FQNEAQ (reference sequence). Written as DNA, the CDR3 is TGTGCCAGCAGCTTACTAGAGGGTGGAGATACGCAGTATTTT. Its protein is CASSLLEGGDTQYF.

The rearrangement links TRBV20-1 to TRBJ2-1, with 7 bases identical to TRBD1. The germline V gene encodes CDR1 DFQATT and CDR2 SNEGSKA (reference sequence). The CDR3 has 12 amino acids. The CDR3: CRPGQNGNEQFF. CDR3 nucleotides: TGCAGACCGGGACAGAATGGGAATGAGCAGTTCTTC.

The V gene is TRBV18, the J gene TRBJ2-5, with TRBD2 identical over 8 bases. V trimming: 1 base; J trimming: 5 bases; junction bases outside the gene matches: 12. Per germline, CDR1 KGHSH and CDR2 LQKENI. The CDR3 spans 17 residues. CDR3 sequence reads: CASSPRQAGVDWETQYF. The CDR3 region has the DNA TGTGCCAGCTCACCACGGCAAGCGGGAGTAGATTGGGAGACCCAGTACTTC. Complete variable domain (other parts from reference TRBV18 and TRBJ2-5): NAGVMQNPRHLVRRRGQEARLRCSPMKGHSHVYWYRQLPEEGLKFMVYLQKENIIDESGMPKERFSAEFPKEGPSILRIQQVVRGDSAAYFCASSPRQAGVDWETQYFGPGTRLLVL.

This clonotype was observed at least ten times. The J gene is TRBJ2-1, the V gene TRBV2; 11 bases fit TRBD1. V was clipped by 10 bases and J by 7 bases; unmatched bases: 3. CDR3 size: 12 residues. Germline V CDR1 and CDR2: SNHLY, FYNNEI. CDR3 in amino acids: CANWDRGNEQFF. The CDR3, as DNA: TGTGCCAACTGGGACAGGGGGAATGAGCAGTTCTTC.

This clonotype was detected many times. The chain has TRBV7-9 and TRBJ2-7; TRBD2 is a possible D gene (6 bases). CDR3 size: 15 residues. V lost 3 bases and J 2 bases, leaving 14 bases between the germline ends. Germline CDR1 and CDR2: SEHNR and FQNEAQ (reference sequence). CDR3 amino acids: CASSLGRRGTYEQYF. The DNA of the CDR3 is TGTGCCAGCAGCTTGGGCAGGAGGGGCACCTACGAGCAGTACTTC.

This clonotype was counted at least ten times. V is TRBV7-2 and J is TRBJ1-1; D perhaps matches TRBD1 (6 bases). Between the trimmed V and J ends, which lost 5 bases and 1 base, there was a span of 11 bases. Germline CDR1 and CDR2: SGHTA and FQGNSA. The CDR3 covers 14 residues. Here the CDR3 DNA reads TGTGCCAGCAGCATAGGAGGGGGGAACACTGAAGCTTTCTTT. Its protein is CASSIGGGNTEAFF.

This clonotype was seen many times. CDR3: CSARDHRVASYEQYF. The DNA for the CDR3 is TGCAGTGCTAGAGATCACAGGGTCGCTTCCTACGAGCAGTACTTC. The rearrangement joins TRBV20-1 to TRBJ2-7, with D maybe TRBD1 (6 bases). V lost 0 bases and J lost 1, with 13 bases in between. CDR3 length: 15 residues. From germline, CDR1 is DFQATT and CDR2 SNEGSKA (reference sequence).

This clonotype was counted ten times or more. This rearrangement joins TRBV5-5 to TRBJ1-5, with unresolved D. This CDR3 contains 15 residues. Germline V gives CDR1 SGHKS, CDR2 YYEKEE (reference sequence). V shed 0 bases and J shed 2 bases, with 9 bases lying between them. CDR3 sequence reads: CASSLVAGGNQPQHF. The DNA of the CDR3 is TGTGCCAGCAGCTTGGTCGCGGGAGGCAATCAGCCCCAGCATTTT. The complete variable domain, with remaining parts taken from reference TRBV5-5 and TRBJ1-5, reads DAGVTQSPTHLIKTRGQQVTLRCSPISGHKSVSWYQQVLGQGPQFIFQYYEKEERGRGNFPDRFSARQFPNYSSELNVNALLLGDSALYLCASSLVAGGNQPQHFGDGTRLSIL.

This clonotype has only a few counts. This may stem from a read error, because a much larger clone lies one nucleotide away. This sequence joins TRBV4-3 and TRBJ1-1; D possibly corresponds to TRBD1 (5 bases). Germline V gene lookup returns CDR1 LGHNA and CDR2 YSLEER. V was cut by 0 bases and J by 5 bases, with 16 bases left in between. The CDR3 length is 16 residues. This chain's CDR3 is CASSQDSAGWSTEAFF. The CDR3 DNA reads TGCGCCAGCAGCCAAGATTCCGCAGGGTGGAGTACTGAAGCTTTCTTT.

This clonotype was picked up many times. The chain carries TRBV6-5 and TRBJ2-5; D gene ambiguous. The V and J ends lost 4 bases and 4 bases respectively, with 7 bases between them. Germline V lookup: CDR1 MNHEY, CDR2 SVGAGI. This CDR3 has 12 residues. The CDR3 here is CASSSPRETQYF. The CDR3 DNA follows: TGTGCCAGCAGTTCCCCCCGAGAGACCCAGTACTTC.

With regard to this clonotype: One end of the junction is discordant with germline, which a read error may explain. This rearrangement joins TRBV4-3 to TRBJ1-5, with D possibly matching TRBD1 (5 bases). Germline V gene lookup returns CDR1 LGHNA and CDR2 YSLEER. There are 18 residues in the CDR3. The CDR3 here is CASSQDRAVGAQHHPQHF. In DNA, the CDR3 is TGCGCCAGCAGCCAAGATCGGGCGGTCGGGGCACAACATCACCCCCAGCATTTT.

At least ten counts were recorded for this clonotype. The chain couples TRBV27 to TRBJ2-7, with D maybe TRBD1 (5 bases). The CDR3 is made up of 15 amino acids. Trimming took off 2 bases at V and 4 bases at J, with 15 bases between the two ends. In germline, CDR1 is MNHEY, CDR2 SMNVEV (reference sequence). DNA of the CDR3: TGTGCCAGCAGTTTACGCCAAGGGGTAGTTTACGAGCAGTACTTC. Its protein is CASSLRQGVVYEQYF.

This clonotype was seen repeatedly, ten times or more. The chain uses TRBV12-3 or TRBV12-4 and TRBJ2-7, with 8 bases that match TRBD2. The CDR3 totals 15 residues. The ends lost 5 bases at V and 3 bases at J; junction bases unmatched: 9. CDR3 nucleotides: TGTGCCAGCAGTCAAGTCCCGGGACTAGTCTACGAGCAGTACTTC. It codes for CASSQVPGLVYEQYF.

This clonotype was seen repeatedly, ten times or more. CDR3 coding DNA: TGTGCCAGCAGCCACCGACAGGGGGAAAACATTCAGTACTTC. Translated, it gives CASSHRQGENIQYF. The chain couples TRBV3-1 to TRBJ2-4; 9 bases map to TRBD1. This CDR3 contains 14 residues. The germline gives CDR1 LGHDT, CDR2 YNNKEL (reference sequence). Trimming removed 3 bases from V and 5 bases from J; junction bases left unmatched: 2.

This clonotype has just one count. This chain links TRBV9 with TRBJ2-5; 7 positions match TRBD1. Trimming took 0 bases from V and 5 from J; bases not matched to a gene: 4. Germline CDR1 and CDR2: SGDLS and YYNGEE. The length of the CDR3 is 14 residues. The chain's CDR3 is CASSVGDRAETQYF. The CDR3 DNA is TGTGCCAGCAGCGTAGGAGACAGGGCGGAGACCCAGTACTTC.

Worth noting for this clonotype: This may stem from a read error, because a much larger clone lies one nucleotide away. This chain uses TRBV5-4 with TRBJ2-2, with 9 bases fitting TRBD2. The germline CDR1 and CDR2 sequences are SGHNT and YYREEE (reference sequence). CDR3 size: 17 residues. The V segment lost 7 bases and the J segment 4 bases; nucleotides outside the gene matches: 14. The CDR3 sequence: CASYGYSGSRGTGELFF. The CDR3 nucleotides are TGTGCCAGCTACGGTTATAGCGGGAGTCGAGGCACCGGGGAGCTGTTTTTT.

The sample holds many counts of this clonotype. The chain's CDR3 is CSVEPQGAASTDTQYF. CDR3 DNA sequence: TGCAGCGTTGAACCCCAGGGGGCAGCGAGCACAGATACGCAGTATTTT. The chain joins TRBV29-1 to TRBJ2-3; 8 positions match TRBD1. From germline, CDR1 is SQVTM and CDR2 ANQGSEA. V lost 2 bases, J lost 0 bases, and 7 bases stayed unmatched. The CDR3 totals 16 residues.